This T cell receptor (beta chain) was sequenced for a study of blood T cell repertoires in COVID-19. Data came from immunoSEQ multiplex PCR; TCRdb stores just in-frame clones and leaves some out. Of about 140,000 clones listed, 75% to 90% are singletons. The germline V gene encodes CDR1 SEHNR and CDR2 FQNEAQ (reference sequence). The V gene end was trimmed by 1 base and the J gene end by 3 bases; junction bases not matched to a gene: 4. The CDR3 extends over 15 amino acids. Sequencing was carried out using PBMCs or T cells enriched from blood (not recorded which). The chain joins TRBV7-9 to TRBJ2-3, with 7 bases fitting TRBD1. The TCR sequence derives from a man in his fifties or sixties who had recovered from COVID-19. As DNA, the CDR3 is TGTGCCAGCAGCTTAGGTGACAGGGCGACAGATACGCAGTATTTT. Translated, it gives CASSLGDRATDTQYF. The full variable domain, completed using reference TRBV7-9 and TRBJ2-3, is DTGVSQNPRHKITKRGQNVTFRCDPISEHNRLYWYRQTLGQGPEFLTYFQNEAQLEKSRLLSDRFSAERPKGSFSTLEIQRTEQGDSAMYLCASSLGDRATDTQYFGPGTRLTVL.